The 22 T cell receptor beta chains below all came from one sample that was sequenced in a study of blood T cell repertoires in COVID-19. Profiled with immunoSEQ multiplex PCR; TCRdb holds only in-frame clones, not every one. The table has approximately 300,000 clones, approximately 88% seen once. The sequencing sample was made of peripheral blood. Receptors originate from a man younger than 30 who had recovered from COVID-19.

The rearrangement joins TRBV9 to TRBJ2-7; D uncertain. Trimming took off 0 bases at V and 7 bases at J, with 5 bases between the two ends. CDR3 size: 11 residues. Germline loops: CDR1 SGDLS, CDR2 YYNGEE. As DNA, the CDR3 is TGTGCCAGCAGCGTAGGTAAAGAGCAGTACTTC. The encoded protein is CASSVGKEQYF.

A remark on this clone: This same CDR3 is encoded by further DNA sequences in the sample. This CDR3 reads CASSLGQMNTEAFF. The DNA for the CDR3 is TGTGCCAGCAGCTTAGGACAGATGAACACTGAAGCTTTCTTT. The chain has TRBV7-9 and TRBJ1-1; perhaps TRBD1 as D (5 bases). Trimming shortened V by 1 base and J by 0 bases, and 6 bases separated the two germline ends. The CDR3 length is 14 residues. Germline V gene data show CDR1 as SEHNR and CDR2 as FQNEAQ (reference sequence).

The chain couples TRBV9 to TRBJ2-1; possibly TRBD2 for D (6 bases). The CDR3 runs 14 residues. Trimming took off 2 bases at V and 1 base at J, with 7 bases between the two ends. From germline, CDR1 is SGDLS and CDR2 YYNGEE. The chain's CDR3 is CASSVLASYNEQFF. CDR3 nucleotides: TGTGCCAGCAGCGTTCTAGCGTCCTACAATGAGCAGTTCTTC.

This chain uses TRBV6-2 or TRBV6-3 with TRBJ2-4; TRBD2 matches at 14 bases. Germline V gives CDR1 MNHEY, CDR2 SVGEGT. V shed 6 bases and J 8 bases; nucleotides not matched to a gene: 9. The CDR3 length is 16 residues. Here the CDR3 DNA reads TGTGCCAGCAGCCGACTAGCGGGGGGGCTAGGACACATTCAGTACTTC. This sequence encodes CASSRLAGGLGHIQYF.

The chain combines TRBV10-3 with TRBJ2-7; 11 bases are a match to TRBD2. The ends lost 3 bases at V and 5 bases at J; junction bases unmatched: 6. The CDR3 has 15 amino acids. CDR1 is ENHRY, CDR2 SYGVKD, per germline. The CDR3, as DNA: TGTGCCATCAGTGACACTAGCGGGAGTACTCACGAGCAGTACTTC. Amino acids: CAISDTSGSTHEQYF.

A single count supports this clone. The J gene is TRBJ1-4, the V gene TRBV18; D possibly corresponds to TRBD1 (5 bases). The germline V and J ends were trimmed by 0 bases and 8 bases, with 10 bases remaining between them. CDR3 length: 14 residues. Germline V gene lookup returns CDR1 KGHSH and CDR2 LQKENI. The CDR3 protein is CASSPPSGGEKLFF. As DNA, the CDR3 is TGTGCCAGCTCACCACCGTCGGGGGGAGAAAAACTGTTTTTT. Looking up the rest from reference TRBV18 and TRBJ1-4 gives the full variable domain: NAGVMQNPRHLVRRRGQEARLRCSPMKGHSHVYWYRQLPEEGLKFMVYLQKENIIDESGMPKERFSAEFPKEGPSILRIQQVVRGDSAAYFCASSPPSGGEKLFFGSGTQLSVL.

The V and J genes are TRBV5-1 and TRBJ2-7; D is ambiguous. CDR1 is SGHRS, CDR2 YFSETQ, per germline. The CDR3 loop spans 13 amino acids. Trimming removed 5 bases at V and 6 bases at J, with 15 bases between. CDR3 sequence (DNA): TGCGCCAGCAGGATTAGCCCGGTAGGCGAGCAGTACTTC. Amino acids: CASRISPVGEQYF.

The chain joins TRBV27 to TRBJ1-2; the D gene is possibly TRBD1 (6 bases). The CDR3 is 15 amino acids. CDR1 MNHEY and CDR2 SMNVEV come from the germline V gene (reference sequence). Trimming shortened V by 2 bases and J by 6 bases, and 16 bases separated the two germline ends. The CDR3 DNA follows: TGTGCCAGCAGTTTAAATTCAGGCCAGGGGCATGGCTACACCTTC. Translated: CASSLNSGQGHGYTF.

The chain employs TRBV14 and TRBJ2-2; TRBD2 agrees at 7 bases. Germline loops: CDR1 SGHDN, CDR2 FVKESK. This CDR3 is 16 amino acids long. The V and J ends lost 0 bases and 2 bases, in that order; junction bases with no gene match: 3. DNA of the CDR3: TGTGCCAGCAGCCAAGAGACTAGCCCCAACACCGGGGAGCTGTTTTTT. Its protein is CASSQETSPNTGELFF. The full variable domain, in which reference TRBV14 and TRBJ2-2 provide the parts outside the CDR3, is EAGVTQFPSHSVIEKGQTVTLRCDPISGHDNLYWYRRVMGKEIKFLLHFVKESKQDESGMPNNRFLAERTGGTYSTLKVQPAELEDSGVYFCASSQETSPNTGELFFGEGSRLTVL.

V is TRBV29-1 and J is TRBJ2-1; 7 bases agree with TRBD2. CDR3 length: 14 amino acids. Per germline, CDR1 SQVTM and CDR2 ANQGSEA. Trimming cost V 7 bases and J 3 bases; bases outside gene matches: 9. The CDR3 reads CSARGGAHYNEQFF. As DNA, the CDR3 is TGCAGCGCCCGGGGAGGGGCTCACTACAATGAGCAGTTCTTC.

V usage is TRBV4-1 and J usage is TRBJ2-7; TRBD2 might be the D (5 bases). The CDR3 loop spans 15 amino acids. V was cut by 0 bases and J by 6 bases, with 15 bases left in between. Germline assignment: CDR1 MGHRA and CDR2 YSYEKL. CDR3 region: CASSQDSGRGREQYF. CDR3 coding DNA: TGCGCCAGCAGCCAAGATTCCGGCCGGGGTCGCGAGCAGTACTTC.

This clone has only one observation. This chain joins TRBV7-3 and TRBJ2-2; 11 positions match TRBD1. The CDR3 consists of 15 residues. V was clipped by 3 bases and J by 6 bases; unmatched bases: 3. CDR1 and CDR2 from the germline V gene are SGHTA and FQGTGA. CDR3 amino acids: CASSLAGQGAGELFF. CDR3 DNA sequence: TGTGCCAGCAGCTTGGCGGGACAGGGGGCCGGGGAGCTGTTTTTT.

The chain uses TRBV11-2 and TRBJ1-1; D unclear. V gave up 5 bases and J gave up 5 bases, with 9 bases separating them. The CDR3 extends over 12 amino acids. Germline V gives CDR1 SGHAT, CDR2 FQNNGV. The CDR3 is CASSLLLTEAFF. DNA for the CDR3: TGTGCCAGCAGCCTCTTGTTGACTGAAGCTTTCTTT.

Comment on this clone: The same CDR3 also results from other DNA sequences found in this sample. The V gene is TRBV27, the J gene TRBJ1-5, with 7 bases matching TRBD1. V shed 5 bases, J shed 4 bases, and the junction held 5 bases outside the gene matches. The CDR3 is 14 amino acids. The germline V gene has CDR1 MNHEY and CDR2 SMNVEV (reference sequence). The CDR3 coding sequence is TGTGCCAGCAGTCCCCTGACAGGGAATCAGCCCCAGCATTTT. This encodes CASSPLTGNQPQHF.

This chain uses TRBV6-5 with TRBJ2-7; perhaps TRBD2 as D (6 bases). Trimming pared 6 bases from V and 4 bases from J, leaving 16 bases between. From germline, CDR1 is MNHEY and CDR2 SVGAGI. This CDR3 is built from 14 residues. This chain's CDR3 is CASRPGLSVYEQYF. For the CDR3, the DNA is TGTGCCAGCAGGCCGGGACTTTCGGTTTACGAGCAGTACTTC.

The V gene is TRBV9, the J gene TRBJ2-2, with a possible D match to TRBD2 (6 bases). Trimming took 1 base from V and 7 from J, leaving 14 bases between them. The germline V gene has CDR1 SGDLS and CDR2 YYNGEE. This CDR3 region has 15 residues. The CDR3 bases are TGTGCCAGCAGCGTACAAGGGACTGCTAGCGGGGAGCTGTTTTTT. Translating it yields CASSVQGTASGELFF.

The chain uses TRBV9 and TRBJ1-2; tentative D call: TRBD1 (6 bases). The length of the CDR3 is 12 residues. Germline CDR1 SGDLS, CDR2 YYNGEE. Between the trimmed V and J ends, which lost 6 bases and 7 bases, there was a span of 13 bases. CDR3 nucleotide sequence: TGTGCCAGCACCTCACAGGGAGCTGGCTACACCTTC. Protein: CASTSQGAGYTF.

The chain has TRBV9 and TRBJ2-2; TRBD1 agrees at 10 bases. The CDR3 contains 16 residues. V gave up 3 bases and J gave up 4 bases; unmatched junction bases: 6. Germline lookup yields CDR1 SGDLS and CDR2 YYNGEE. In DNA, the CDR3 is TGTGCCAGCAGCGCTTCGACAGGGGGCATCACCGGGGAGCTGTTTTTT. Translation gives CASSASTGGITGELFF.

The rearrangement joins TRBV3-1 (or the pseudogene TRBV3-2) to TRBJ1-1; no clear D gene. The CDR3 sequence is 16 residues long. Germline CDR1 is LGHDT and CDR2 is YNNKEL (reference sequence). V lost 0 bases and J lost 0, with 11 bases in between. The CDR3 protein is CASSQDVGLMNTEAFF. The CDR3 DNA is TGTGCCAGCAGCCAAGATGTCGGACTCATGAACACTGAAGCTTTCTTT.

CDR3 amino acids: CASSSAWGLSNEQFF. DNA of the CDR3: TGTGCCAGCAGCTCCGCCTGGGGACTGAGCAATGAGCAGTTCTTC. This sequence joins TRBV7-9 and TRBJ2-1, with a tentative D call TRBD2 (6 bases). The germline V gene has CDR1 SEHNR and CDR2 FQNEAQ (reference sequence). V shed 4 bases and J shed 6 bases, with 16 bases lying between them. The CDR3 is 15 amino acids.

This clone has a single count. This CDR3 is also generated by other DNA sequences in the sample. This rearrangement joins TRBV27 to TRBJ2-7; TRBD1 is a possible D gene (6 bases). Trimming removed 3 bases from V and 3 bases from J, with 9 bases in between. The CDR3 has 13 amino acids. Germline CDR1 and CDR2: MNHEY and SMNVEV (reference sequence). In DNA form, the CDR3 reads TGTGCCAGCAGTTTGAACAGGGACTACGAGCAGTACTTC. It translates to CASSLNRDYEQYF.

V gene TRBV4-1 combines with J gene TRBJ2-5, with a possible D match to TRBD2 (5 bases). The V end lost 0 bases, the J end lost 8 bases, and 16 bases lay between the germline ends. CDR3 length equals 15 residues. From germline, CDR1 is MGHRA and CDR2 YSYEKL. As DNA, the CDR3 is TGCGCCAGCAGCCAAGACGGGGAGTCCATAAACACCCAGTACTTC. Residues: CASSQDGESINTQYF.